The 7 T cell receptor beta chains given below trace back to one sample, sequenced in a study of post-analysis software for immune sequencing data. General observations from the study: Controls had lower frequencies than patients of five TRBV segments, which included TRBV5-6, TRBV5-1 and TRBV20-1.

These receptors lack a known antigen. Built from TCR beta cDNA, the libraries had unique molecular identifiers in them. TCRdb called the PCR reads again in MiXCR, with one record for every CDR3 protein. The sample lists hundreds of thousands of distinct CDR3 sequences, roughly three fifths occurring once. Sequencing used blood. The origin of the receptors is a girl between 2 and 10 years old with multiple sclerosis.

The chain couples TRBV10-3 to TRBJ2-3; D not certain. V was clipped by 3 bases and J by 3 bases, with 4 bases between them. CDR3 size: 12 residues. The germline CDR1 and CDR2 sequences are ENHRY and SYGVKD. The CDR3 spells CAISDETDTQYF. CDR3 coding DNA: TGTGCCATCAGTGATGAGACAGATACGCAGTATTTT.

The chain combines TRBV2 with TRBJ2-7; 10 bases fit TRBD2. Trimming at V came to 6 bases and at J to 0 bases, leaving 14 bases not matched to a gene. The CDR3 sequence is 18 residues long. Germline loops: CDR1 SNHLY, CDR2 FYNNEI. CDR3 coding DNA: TGTGCCAGCAGGTCCCCTTTCATCGGACTAGCGGACTCCTACGAGCAGTACTTC. This encodes CASRSPFIGLADSYEQYF.

The chain has TRBV3-1 and TRBJ2-7, with 10 bases that match TRBD1. The CDR3 length is 15 residues. V lost 3 bases, J lost 5 bases, and 7 bases stayed unmatched. Germline V gene lookup returns CDR1 LGHDT and CDR2 YNNKEL (reference sequence). This CDR3 is CASSHQTGGPHEQYF. CDR3 DNA sequence: TGTGCCAGCAGCCATCAGACAGGGGGCCCCCACGAGCAGTACTTC.

V and J are TRBV12-5 and TRBJ2-3, with no clear D. The ends were cut back, 5 bases at V and 4 bases at J, with 7 bases in the middle. CDR3 length: 12 residues. The germline V gene encodes CDR1 LGHNT and CDR2 FRNRAP. The chain's CDR3 is CASGGDADTQYF. The CDR3, as DNA: TGTGCTAGTGGTGGAGACGCAGATACGCAGTATTTT.

The rearrangement joins TRBV20-1 to TRBJ2-1; TRBD2 agrees at 7 bases. The end of the DNA is better explained by TRBJ2-7, so the J call may be wrong. Germline values: CDR1 DFQATT, CDR2 SNEGSKA (reference sequence). CDR3 length equals 15 residues. CDR3 amino acids: CSARDLGGIHNEQYF. The DNA for the CDR3 is TGCAGTGCTAGAGATCTCGGGGGGATCCACAATGAGCAGTACTTC.

The DNA of the CDR3 is TGTGCCAGCAGCTGGGAGAATGTACAGGTGAACACTGAAGCTTTCTTT. Residues: CASSWENVQVNTEAFF. This chain connects TRBV7-9 to TRBJ1-1; D possibly corresponds to TRBD1 (5 bases). The V end lost 4 bases, the J end lost 0 bases, and 15 bases lay between the germline ends. This CDR3 comprises 16 residues. The germline CDR1 and CDR2 sequences are SEHNR and FQNEAQ (reference sequence).

The chain carries TRBV7-2 and TRBJ2-1; D remains unclear. This CDR3 has 14 residues. CDR1 and CDR2 (germline): SGHTA, FQGNSA. Trimming removed 3 bases at V and 9 bases at J, with 15 bases between. CDR3 sequence (DNA): TGTGCCAGCAGCTTGGAAACGAATGTAATTGAGCAGTTCTTC. Amino acids: CASSLETNVIEQFF.